The present entry profiles one T cell receptor (beta chain) with its context. What it binds is unknown. Without any T cell sorting, total RNA was isolated from whole blood. This sample is part of a study of monozygotic twins with inflammatory bowel disease. The V gene's germline CDR1 is SGHDN and CDR2 FVKESK. This CDR3 region has 15 residues. Study-wide results and limits: The analysis did not separate different T cell subtypes. For IBD, no single strong associated signal or clonotype was supported. Repertoires of patients may have been made more variable by differing immunosuppressive treatments.

TCRdb re-called the 5' RACE reads; every CDR3 protein appears as one record, without DNA. This sample's table reports approximately 45,000 distinct CDR3 sequences. The V call is TRBV14, the J call TRBJ2-1; TCRdb indicates TRBD2, and absent DNA this call remains unverified. Sequencing was carried out using blood. The clonotype was recovered from a human donor with ulcerative colitis or Crohn's disease, or a healthy co-twin of an affected twin (not recorded which). CDR3 loop: CASSQGLAPNNEQFF.